These T cell receptor beta chains were read from a single sample in a study of OX40 agonist ivuxolimab in advanced cancers. Only in-frame clones appear in the TCRdb table, and some are missing; sequencing was by immunoSEQ multiplex PCR. This sample has 70,000 or so clones, with 80% to 95% found just once. This material consisted of CD4+ or CD8+ T cells sorted from blood, taken in a trial of the OX40 agonist ivuxolimab. The source of these receptors is an adult with an advanced solid tumor such as melanoma, head and neck, liver or kidney cancer. Each CDR3 is given with its conserved first and last residue. The D gene is left open where the match is weak. Size is stated for part of the rows, as once, few or many counts, or as a class when the clone is expanded.

TRBV9	NA	TRBD2	TRBJ2-2	CASSPRTSGGTRGSGTGELFF	TGTGCCAGCAGCCCCAGGACTAGCGGGGGAACCCGCGGAAGTGGCACCGGGGAGCTGTTTTTT
TRBV2	NA	NA	TRBJ2-1	CASSEGPRGYNEQFF	TGTGCCAGCAGTGAGGGCCCCCGGGGCTACAATGAGCAGTTCTTC
TRBV5-1	NA	NA	TRBJ1-1	CASSPGGGTEAFF	TGCGCCAGCAGCCCCGGTGGGGGCACTGAAGCTTTCTTT
TRBV14	NA	NA	TRBJ2-3	CASSQEGTGFPDTQYF	TGTGCCAGCAGCCAAGAGGGTACAGGATTCCCAGATACGCAGTATTTT
TRBV9	NA	TRBD2	TRBJ2-1	CASSVVASGGFYEQFF	TGTGCCAGCAGCGTAGTGGCTAGCGGGGGTTTCTATGAGCAGTTCTTC
TRBV5-4	NA	NA	TRBJ2-7	CASSLGYEQYF	TGTGCCAGCAGCTTGGGATACGAGCAGTACTTC
TRBV9	few	NA	TRBJ1-1	CASSVVKQAFF	TGTGCCAGCAGCGTAGTTAAGCAGGCTTTCTTT
TRBV7-7	NA	TRBD1	TRBJ2-7	CASSPVPGQASNEQYF	TGTGCTAGCAGCCCCGTGCCGGGACAGGCTAGCAACGAGCAGTACTTC
TRBV21-1	NA	NA	TRBJ1-5	CASSKFGRARRILTEHRNQPQHF	TGTGCCAGCAGCAAATTCGGCAGGGCGAGAAGGATTTTAACAGAACACCGTAATCAGCCCCAGCATTTT
TRBV27	NA	NA	TRBJ2-7	CASSSIGFSTYEQYF	TGTGCCAGCAGCTCCATAGGGTTTTCTACCTACGAGCAGTACTTC
TRBV19	NA	NA	TRBJ2-7	CASTMAGEQYF	TGTGCCAGTACCATGGCTGGAGAGCAGTACTTC
TRBV9	NA	NA	TRBJ2-3	CASSVDEGGTDTQYF	TGTGCCAGCAGCGTAGATGAGGGGGGCACAGATACGCAGTATTTT
TRBV5-5	NA	NA	TRBJ1-5	CASSLGGSSNQPQHF	TGTGCCAGCAGCCTCGGGGGGTCTAGCAATCAGCCCCAGCATTTT
TRBV7-9	NA	NA	TRBJ2-5	CASSPRDHKETQYF	TGTGCCAGCAGCCCCCGGGATCACAAAGAGACCCAGTACTTC
TRBV30	NA	NA	TRBJ1-5	CAWSPDSGNQPQHF	TGTGCCTGGTCCCCGGACAGCGGGAATCAGCCCCAGCATTTT
TRBV11-3	NA	TRBD2	TRBJ2-1	CASSLSGGALVEQFF	TGTGCCAGCAGCTTAAGCGGGGGGGCTCTTGTTGAGCAGTTCTTC
TRBV29-1	NA	NA	TRBJ1-1	CSVLGGAEGNRNTEAFF	TGCAGCGTCCTGGGCGGGGCGGAGGGCAATAGGAACACTGAAGCTTTCTTT
TRBV7-2	NA	TRBD1	TRBJ1-2	CASSSTLQTGYYGYTF	TGTGCCAGCAGCTCAACCCTCCAGACAGGGTATTATGGCTACACCTTC
TRBV6-6	NA	NA	TRBJ2-3	CASALGGTQYF	TGTGCCAGCGCCCTCGGTGGGACGCAGTATTTT
TRBV25-1	once	NA	TRBJ2-1	CASSGPGVPYNEQFF	TGTGCCAGCAGTGGACCAGGGGTCCCCTACAATGAGCAGTTCTTC
TRBV7-9	NA	NA	TRBJ2-7	CASIPTGSYEQYF	TGTGCCAGCATCCCGACAGGATCCTACGAGCAGTACTTC
TRBV7-7	NA	NA	TRBJ2-3	CASSPGPSSTDTQYF	TGTGCTAGCAGCCCCGGGCCAAGCTCCACAGATACGCAGTATTTT
TRBV6-5	NA	NA	TRBJ2-2	CASRTGEYTGELFF	TGTGCCAGCAGAACGGGGGAGTACACCGGGGAGCTGTTTTTT
TRBV4-1	NA	NA	TRBJ2-7	CASSQASAGGSYEQYF	TGCGCCAGCAGCCAAGCGAGCGCAGGGGGGTCCTACGAGCAGTACTTC
TRBV6-1	NA	NA	TRBJ1-5	CASSEGEGVATARSYSNQPQHF	TGTGCCAGCAGTGAAGGGGAAGGGGTCGCGACCGCCAGGTCTTATAGCAATCAGCCCCAGCATTTT
TRBV14	once	NA	TRBJ2-7	CASSQVQSGEQYF	TGTGCCAGCAGCCAAGTACAATCGGGGGAGCAGTACTTC
TRBV5-1	once	NA	TRBJ1-5	CASHVLHQPQHF	TGCGCCAGCCACGTACTGCATCAGCCCCAGCATTTT
TRBV11-2	NA	NA	TRBJ2-1	CASSSTRDYNEQFF	TGTGCCAGCAGCTCAACCCGGGACTACAATGAGCAGTTCTTC
TRBV5-1	NA	NA	TRBJ2-7	CASSLALGSDEQYF	TGCGCCAGCAGCTTGGCCCTGGGGTCGGACGAGCAGTACTTC
TRBV4-1	NA	NA	TRBJ2-7	CASSSETSITYEQYF	TGCGCCAGCAGCTCAGAGACTAGTATAACCTACGAGCAGTACTTC
TRBV6-1	NA	NA	TRBJ2-1	CASRPEGNEQFF	TGTGCCAGCAGACCAGAAGGCAATGAGCAGTTCTTC
TRBV6-5	NA	TRBD2	TRBJ2-7	CASSYSGTTYEQYF	TGTGCCAGCAGTTACTCCGGGACTACCTACGAGCAGTACTTC
TRBV10-2	NA	NA	TRBJ2-2	CASSGTSNTGELFF	TGCGCCAGCAGCGGGACAAGTAACACCGGGGAGCTGTTTTTT
TRBV5-5	NA	TRBD1	TRBJ2-1	CASSPGTGVDEQFF	TGTGCCAGCAGCCCCGGGACAGGGGTCGATGAGCAGTTCTTC